A selection of T cell receptor beta chains follows, all from one sample in a study of OX40 agonist ivuxolimab in advanced cancers. Here immunoSEQ multiplex PCR was the method, and the copy in TCRdb shows in-frame clones only, minus some. The sample carries fewer than 70,000 clones, around 80% recorded once. Material: CD4+ or CD8+ T cells sorted from blood, obtained in a trial of the OX40 agonist ivuxolimab. These TCRs come from an adult with an advanced solid tumor such as melanoma, head and neck, liver or kidney cancer. CDR3s include the opening cysteine and the closing phenylalanine or tryptophan. Each record gives: clone size, V gene, J gene, D gene, CDR3 DNA, CDR3 protein. The D gene is left open where the match is weak. The listing skips clone size in some rows; elsewhere it reads once, few, many or a size class.

>NA|TRBV28|TRBJ2-7|TRBD2
TGTGCCAGCACCCTGGGGACTAGCGGGCTAGAGCAGTACTTC
CASTLGTSGLEQYF
>once|TRBV10-1|TRBJ1-1|NA
TGCGCCAGCAGTGATTTCGGGGCTGAAGCTTTCTTT
CASSDFGAEAFF
>once|TRBV15|TRBJ1-1|NA
TGTGCCACCAGCAGAGAGTCGGCCGGGAGAGCTTTCTTT
CATSRESAGRAFF
>few|TRBV18|TRBJ1-5|NA
TGTGCCAGCTCCACAGGGAGCGATCAGCCCCAGCATTTT
CASSTGSDQPQHF
>NA|TRBV6-4|TRBJ2-3|NA
TGTGCCAGCAGTTATGAGGGGGGAGATACGCAGTATTTT
CASSYEGGDTQYF
>few|TRBV10-3|TRBJ1-3|NA
TGTGCCATCAGTGAGGGGACGATCTCTGGAAACACCATATATTTT
CAISEGTISGNTIYF
>NA|TRBV11-2|TRBJ1-1|TRBD1
TGTGCCAGCAGCTCGGGACAGACAATGAACACTGAAGCTTTCTTT
CASSSGQTMNTEAFF
>NA|TRBV25-1|TRBJ1-5|NA
TGTGCCAGCAGTGATGTGGATCAGCCCCAGCATTTT
CASSDVDQPQHF
>NA|TRBV5-4|TRBJ2-5|NA
TGTGCCAGCAGCCCCCCTACGGGCCTCCCGGAGACCCAGTACTTC
CASSPPTGLPETQYF
>NA|TRBV10-1|TRBJ2-2|NA
TGCGCCAGCAGCACCGGTGGGATGGGTGCGGGTTCGAACACCGGGGAGCTGTTTTTT
CASSTGGMGAGSNTGELFF
>once|TRBV11-2|TRBJ2-4|NA
TGTGCCAGCAGCTTAGCTCTCAGGGGCAGCAACATTCAGTACTTC
CASSLALRGSNIQYF
>NA|TRBV30|TRBJ1-1|TRBD1
TGTGCCTGGAGTTTGGGACAGCTGAACACTGAAGCTTTCTTT
CAWSLGQLNTEAFF
>few|TRBV29-1|TRBJ1-4|NA
TGCAGCGTTGGGTCTAATGAAAAACTGTTTTTT
CSVGSNEKLFF
>NA|TRBV5-1|TRBJ2-2|TRBD1
TGCGCCAGCAGCTTGCGGAGGAGAGGGGGCCCTCCCGGGGAGCTGTTTTTT
CASSLRRRGGPPGELFF
>NA|TRBV11-2|TRBJ2-3|TRBD1
TGTGCCAGCAGCTCCCGGACAGGGGGGCTAGATACGCAGTATTTT
CASSSRTGGLDTQYF
>NA|TRBV27|TRBJ1-4|TRBD1
TGTGCCAGCAGACGGTCAATCTTTGGGACAGCGGTATACGAAAAACTGTTTTTT
CASRRSIFGTAVYEKLFF
>NA|TRBV2|TRBJ2-7|TRBD1
TGTGCCACCCAGGGGGCAGTCTCCTACGAGCAGTACTTC
CATQGAVSYEQYF
>NA|TRBV15|TRBJ2-1|NA
TGTGCCACCAGCAGAGATCAAAGAACCTCCTACAATGAGCAGTTCTTC
CATSRDQRTSYNEQFF